These 12 T cell receptor beta chains share one sample of origin, sequenced in a study of blood T cell repertoires in COVID-19. Measured with immunoSEQ multiplex PCR; TCRdb has only the in-frame clones, and not every one. The sample yields roughly 38,000 clones, over 75% seen once. Sequencing was done on a sample of peripheral blood. The source is a man aged 35 to 55 with active or convalescent COVID-19.

This clone has just one count. This chain joins TRBV19 and TRBJ1-5; no reliable D call. V lost 7 bases to trimming and J lost 2 bases, with 6 bases between them. In germline, CDR1 is LNHDA, CDR2 SQIVND (reference sequence). CDR3 length equals 12 residues. Here the CDR3 DNA reads TGTGCCAGTAACACACGCAATCAGCCCCAGCATTTT. Protein: CASNTRNQPQHF. The whole variable domain, remainder taken from reference TRBV19 and TRBJ1-5, is DGGITQSPKYLFRKEGQNVTLSCEQNLNHDAMYWYRQDPGQGLRLIYYSQIVNDFQKGDIAEGYSVSREKKESFPLTVTSAQKNPTAFYLCASNTRNQPQHFGDGTRLSIL.

The chain uses TRBV5-1 and TRBJ2-5; 7 bases match TRBD2. Per the germline V gene, CDR1 is SGHRS and CDR2 is YFSETQ. Germline trimming cut 5 bases from V and 5 bases from J; bases unmatched to any gene: 15. The CDR3 covers 16 residues. CDR3: CASRPDGGRARETQYF. In DNA, the CDR3 is TGCGCCAGCAGACCAGACGGGGGGAGGGCCCGGGAGACCCAGTACTTC.

This clone was seen only once. The chain recombines TRBV6-4 with TRBJ1-2; D might be TRBD1 (6 bases). Germline lookup yields CDR1 MRHNA and CDR2 SNTAGT. Trimming removed 6 bases at V and 4 bases at J, with 15 bases between. The CDR3 is made up of 14 amino acids. Written as DNA, the CDR3 is TGTGCCAGCAGGGCGACAGGCATGGGCTATGGCTACACCTTC. It codes for CASRATGMGYGYTF.

The chain carries TRBV4-1 and TRBJ2-7; possibly TRBD1 for D (6 bases). Trimming shortened V by 2 bases and J by 2 bases, and 10 bases separated the two germline ends. This CDR3 is 14 amino acids long. Germline V gene lookup returns CDR1 MGHRA and CDR2 YSYEKL. The CDR3 region has the DNA TGCGCCAGCAGCCAACAGGGGCCAGCCTACGAGCAGTACTTC. Protein product: CASSQQGPAYEQYF.

The gene calls are TRBV28 and TRBJ2-2; TRBD1 aligns across 8 bases. CDR3 length equals 14 residues. Unmatched junction bases numbered 6, after V lost 6 bases and J lost 6 bases. Germline CDR1 reads MDHEN; CDR2 reads SYDVKM. The CDR3 DNA reads TGTGCCAGCAGACCCCAGGGGGCGGCCGGGGAGCTGTTTTTT. Protein sequence: CASRPQGAAGELFF.

V is TRBV7-3 and J is TRBJ2-2; tentative D call: TRBD2 (5 bases). Deletions cut 2 bases from V and 1 base from J, with 8 bases between. Germline CDR1 is SGHTA and CDR2 is FQGTGA. The CDR3 runs to 15 residues. As DNA, the CDR3 is TGTGCCAGCAGCTTACGAGGGTTGAACACCGGGGAGCTGTTTTTT. Protein sequence: CASSLRGLNTGELFF.

The chain couples TRBV11-2 to TRBJ2-3; 8 bases align to TRBD2. This CDR3 has 15 residues. Germline V lookup: CDR1 SGHAT, CDR2 FQNNGV. The J segment lost 4 bases and the V segment lost 3 bases, leaving 6 bases of the junction unmatched. CDR3 DNA sequence: TGTGCCAGCAGCTTGATTGGCGGGAGGTCAGATACGCAGTATTTT. This translates into CASSLIGGRSDTQYF.

The chain combines TRBV18 with TRBJ2-1; 11 bases match TRBD2. The CDR3 consists of 15 residues. The germline V gene encodes CDR1 KGHSH and CDR2 LQKENI. The J segment lost 8 bases and the V segment lost 3 bases, leaving 6 bases of the junction unmatched. The CDR3 DNA sequence: TGTGCCAGCTCACCTTCGGGGACTAGCGGATATGAGCAGTTCTTC. It is translated as CASSPSGTSGYEQFF.

The chain couples TRBV4-1 to TRBJ2-7, with TRBD1 matching over 7 bases. The CDR3 runs to 16 residues. J lost 13 bases, V lost 1 base, and 19 bases had no gene match. CDR1 is MGHRA, CDR2 YSYEKL, per germline. This chain's CDR3 is CASSQVTAGGGLSLYF. In nucleotides, the CDR3 is TGCGCCAGCAGCCAAGTGACGGCAGGGGGTGGCTTATCCCTTTACTTC.

The chain has TRBV30 and TRBJ1-6; 8 positions match TRBD1. Germline V gene lookup returns CDR1 GTSNPN and CDR2 SVGIG (reference sequence). Germline trimming cut 2 bases from V and 6 bases from J; bases unmatched to any gene: 3. The CDR3 is 14 amino acids. Here the CDR3 reads CAWSPGGGNSPLHF. The CDR3, as DNA: TGTGCCTGGAGTCCAGGGGGCGGTAATTCACCCCTCCACTTT.

This chain joins TRBV7-6 and TRBJ2-7, with 7 positions matching TRBD2. In germline, CDR1 is SGHVS, CDR2 FNYEAQ. The length of the CDR3 is 15 residues. V shed 1 base and J 2 bases; nucleotides not matched to a gene: 5. The CDR3 spells CASSLDTAGPYEQYF. The CDR3 DNA reads as TGTGCCAGCAGCTTAGATACAGCGGGACCCTACGAGCAGTACTTC.

This clone was counted between two and nine times. The chain recombines TRBV7-2 with TRBJ2-5; possibly TRBD2 for D (6 bases). Germline CDR1 reads SGHTA; CDR2 reads FQGNSA. The ends were cut back, 3 bases at V and 6 bases at J, with 14 bases in the middle. CDR3 length: 14 residues. The CDR3 nucleotides read TGTGCCAGCAGCTTGGATCTAGGAGGGAAGACCCAGTACTTC. It translates to CASSLDLGGKTQYF.